Below, 20 T cell receptor beta chains from the same sample are listed, as sequenced in a study of blood T cells in healthy people across ages. PCR was performed a second time for about 7 to 11 cycles using a sample-barcoded 5' primer and a J-beta primer mix. One entry per CDR3 protein results from TCRdb running MiXCR on the 5' RACE reads. Of fewer than 2,000,000 distinct CDR3 sequences in the sample, roughly 43% were seen once. Material for sequencing was blood. The receptors shown here come from a human donor in good health.

V gene TRBV7-8 combines with J gene TRBJ2-3, with D tentatively TRBD2 (6 bases). Germline CDR1 reads SGHVS; CDR2 reads FQNEAQ. The CDR3 is 17 amino acids. The V end lost 2 bases, the J end lost 2 bases, and 17 bases lay between the germline ends. The CDR3 loop is CASSLFLGRGNTDTQYF. In DNA form, the CDR3 reads TGTGCCAGCAGCTTATTCTTGGGTCGGGGGAACACAGATACGCAGTATTTT.

In this sample, this clonotype turned up a few times. This chain links TRBV7-6 with TRBJ2-1, with a tentative D call TRBD1 (6 bases). From germline, CDR1 is SGHVS and CDR2 FNYEAQ. The CDR3 runs to 16 residues. V gave up 5 bases and J gave up 2 bases, with 16 bases separating them. As DNA, the CDR3 is TGTGCCAGCAGCGCCACCGGGACACCCACCTACAATGAGCAGTTCTTC. This sequence encodes CASSATGTPTYNEQFF.

A few counts support this clonotype. V and J are TRBV12-3 or TRBV12-4 and TRBJ1-5; 8 nucleotides match TRBD1. The CDR3 has 16 amino acids. Trimming cost V 0 bases and J 6 bases; bases outside gene matches: 7. The CDR3 loop is CASSLAPPRGLQPQHF. CDR3 DNA sequence: TGTGCCAGCAGTTTAGCCCCCCCCAGGGGGCTTCAGCCCCAGCATTTT.

In its sample, this clonotype was seen a few times. V is TRBV6-4 and J is TRBJ2-3, with D perhaps matching TRBD1 (7 bases). The CDR3 length is 13 residues. Trimming pared 5 bases from V and 10 bases from J, leaving 16 bases between. CDR1 is MRHNA, CDR2 SNTAGT, per germline. This CDR3 reads CASSFQGEDPQYF. In nucleotides, the CDR3 is TGTGCCAGCAGTTTCCAGGGGGAGGATCCGCAGTATTTT.

Notes on this clonotype: The junction departs from germline at one end; a sequencing error may be responsible. This chain joins TRBV10-3 and TRBJ2-1; 10 positions match TRBD2. The germline V gene encodes CDR1 ENHRY and CDR2 SYGVKD. This CDR3 spans 15 amino acids. The DNA of the CDR3 is TGTGCCATCAGTGAAGCTAGCGGGGGTTACAGTGAGCAGTTCTTC. Translated, it gives CAISEASGGYSEQFF.

DNA of the CDR3: TGTGCCGCAGCAGGCGGGACAGGGGGCGGCACTGAAGCTTTCTTT. As protein: CAAAGGTGGGTEAFF. The chain joins TRBV6-6 to TRBJ1-1, with 12 bases aligning to TRBD1. CDR1 and CDR2 from the germline V gene are MNHNY and SVGAGI (reference sequence). The CDR3 is 15 residues long. V lost 11 bases, J lost 4 bases, and 11 bases stayed unmatched.

V is TRBV12-3 or TRBV12-4 and J is TRBJ2-1, with D possibly being TRBD2 (6 bases). The CDR3 spans 16 residues. With 5 bases removed from V and 0 bases from J, the gap between germline ends came to 14 bases. The CDR3 nucleotides are TGTGCCAGCAGTCGGGATAGCGGTAGCTCCTACAATGAGCAGTTCTTC. The encoded protein is CASSRDSGSSYNEQFF.

As concerns this clonotype: An end of the junction differs from the germline gene, which may be a read error. V usage is TRBV7-3 and J usage is TRBJ2-1; 10 nucleotides align to TRBD2. This CDR3 contains 15 residues. Germline CDR1 reads SGHTA; CDR2 reads FQGTGA. CDR3 nucleotides: TGTACCAGCAGCTTAAGGACTAGCGGATACAATGAGCAGTTCTTC. It specifies CTSSLRTSGYNEQFF.

This chain joins TRBV7-2 and TRBJ2-4; tentatively, D is TRBD1 (6 bases). Trimming took off 2 bases at V and 8 bases at J, with 16 bases between the two ends. CDR3 length equals 15 residues. Germline-derived CDR1 and CDR2 are SGHTA and FQGNSA. The CDR3 sequence is CASSLSDREGYIQYF. CDR3 in DNA: TGTGCCAGCAGCTTATCGGACAGAGAGGGATACATTCAGTACTTC.

The chain has TRBV29-1 and TRBJ1-2; no clear D. CDR1 SQVTM and CDR2 ANQGSEA come from the germline V gene. The CDR3 loop spans 12 amino acids. The germline V and J ends were trimmed by 2 bases and 10 bases, with 14 bases remaining between them. CDR3 sequence reads: CSVENPVDDYTF. CDR3 bases: TGCAGCGTTGAAAATCCAGTAGATGACTACACCTTC.

This clonotype was detected only a few times. This sequence joins TRBV7-3 and TRBJ2-1, with a possible D match to TRBD1 (5 bases). CDR3 size: 13 residues. V lost 2 bases to trimming and J lost 7 bases, with 9 bases between them. CDR1 SGHTA and CDR2 FQGTGA come from the germline V gene. CDR3 nucleotides: TGTGCCAGCAGCTTACATGGGGCAAATGAGCAGTTCTTC. Encoded protein: CASSLHGANEQFF.

The chain combines TRBV18 with TRBJ1-2; D possibly corresponds to TRBD1 (5 bases). Germline V CDR1 and CDR2: KGHSH, LQKENI. CDR3 length: 13 amino acids. Trimming shortened V by 5 bases and J by 2 bases, and 9 bases separated the two germline ends. The CDR3 nucleotides are TGTGCCAGCTCAGTGTGGGGGAACTATGGCTACACCTTC. It codes for CASSVWGNYGYTF.

The chain carries TRBV4-2 and TRBJ2-2, with a weak D call TRBD2 (5 bases). Germline CDR1 reads LGHNA; CDR2 reads YNFKEQ. The CDR3 covers 16 residues. Trimming cost V 1 base and J 0 bases, with 9 bases left between them. The CDR3 loop is CASSQGTPTNTGELFF. Written as DNA, the CDR3 is TGTGCCAGCAGCCAAGGGACTCCAACGAACACCGGGGAGCTGTTTTTT.

This clonotype was counted between two and nine times. The rearrangement uses TRBV20-1 and TRBJ2-7; D remains unclear. Germline assignment: CDR1 DFQATT and CDR2 SNEGSKA (reference sequence). The CDR3 extends over 14 amino acids. The ends were cut back, 3 bases at V and 0 bases at J, with 12 bases in the middle. This CDR3 is CSASATGSSYEQYF. CDR3 DNA sequence: TGCAGTGCTAGCGCAACGGGCAGCTCCTACGAGCAGTACTTC.

V and J are TRBV3-1 and TRBJ2-1; D ambiguous. Trimming took off 4 bases at V and 8 bases at J, with 6 bases between the two ends. CDR3 size: 11 residues. Looked up from germline, CDR1 is LGHDT and CDR2 is YNNKEL (reference sequence). Here the CDR3 reads CASSLLYEQFF. The DNA for the CDR3 is TGTGCCAGCAGCCTGCTGTATGAGCAGTTCTTC.

Regarding this clonotype: The junction shows a germline mismatch at one end, possibly a read error. V usage is TRBV7-2 and J usage is TRBJ2-7, with TRBD1 matching 7 bases. CDR1 and CDR2 from the germline V gene are SGHTA and FQGNSA. This CDR3 region has 13 residues. CDR3 loop: CAGSPGTVYEQYF. The CDR3 DNA follows: TGTGCCGGCAGCCCTGGGACAGTCTACGAGCAGTACTTC.

V usage is TRBV4-2 and J usage is TRBJ1-4; D gene uncertain. The germline V and J ends were trimmed by 2 bases and 5 bases, with 15 bases remaining between them. There are 16 residues in the CDR3. Germline CDR1 reads LGHNA; CDR2 reads YNFKEQ. As DNA, the CDR3 is TGTGCCAGCAGCCAATCTCCGGGAGAAGGGAATGAAAAACTGTTTTTT. Translation: CASSQSPGEGNEKLFF.

The table lists this clonotype with a few counts. The chain combines TRBV29-1 with TRBJ2-1; 8 bases are a match to TRBD2. Germline CDR1 is SQVTM and CDR2 is ANQGSEA. Trimming at V came to 6 bases and at J to 8 bases, leaving 9 bases not matched to a gene. The CDR3 runs 13 residues. As DNA, the CDR3 is TGCAGCGTGCGGGGACTAGTAATATATGAGCAGTTCTTC. Translating it yields CSVRGLVIYEQFF.

This chain joins TRBV2 and TRBJ1-2, with a possible D match to TRBD1 (6 bases). The CDR3 runs to 15 residues. The germline V and J ends were trimmed by 8 bases and 7 bases, with 23 bases remaining between them. Germline V gives CDR1 SNHLY, CDR2 FYNNEI. CDR3 residues: CASSPTGIIVGGYTF. The CDR3 DNA is TGTGCCAGCTCACCGACAGGTATCATCGTGGGTGGCTACACCTTC.

V and J are TRBV20-1 and TRBJ2-1, with 8 nucleotides matching TRBD2. The CDR3 loop spans 15 amino acids. Germline assignment: CDR1 DFQATT and CDR2 SNEGSKA (reference sequence). V dropped 1 base and J dropped 7; count of bases not matched to a gene: 9. CDR3 nucleotide sequence: TGCAGTGCTAGAGGGTCAGTAGCGGGGAAGAATGAGCAGTTCTTC. Translating it yields CSARGSVAGKNEQFF.